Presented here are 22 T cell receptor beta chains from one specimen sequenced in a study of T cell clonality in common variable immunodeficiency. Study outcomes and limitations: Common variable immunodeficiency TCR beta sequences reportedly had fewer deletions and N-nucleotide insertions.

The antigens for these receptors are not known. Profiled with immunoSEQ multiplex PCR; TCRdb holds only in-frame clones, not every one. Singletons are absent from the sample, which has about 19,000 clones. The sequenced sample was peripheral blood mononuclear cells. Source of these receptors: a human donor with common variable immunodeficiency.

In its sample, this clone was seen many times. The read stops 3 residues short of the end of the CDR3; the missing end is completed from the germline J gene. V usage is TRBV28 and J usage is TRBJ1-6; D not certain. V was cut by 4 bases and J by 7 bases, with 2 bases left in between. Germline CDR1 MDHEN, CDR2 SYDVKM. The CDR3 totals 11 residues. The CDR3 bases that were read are TGTGCCAGCAGTTCAAATTCACCC. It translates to CASSSNSP. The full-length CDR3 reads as CASSSNSPLHF.

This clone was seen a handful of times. Partial CDR3 DNA: TGTGCCAGCGAGAGGTTGAAGGGTCAGCCC. This translates into CASERLKGQP. The full CDR3 protein is CASERLKGQPQHF. This rearrangement joins TRBV2 to TRBJ1-5, with no clear D. The read comes to an end 3 residues before the CDR3 does, leaving the germline J gene to fill in the end. Per the germline V gene, CDR1 is SNHLY and CDR2 is FYNNEI. V was cut by 8 bases and J by 6 bases, with 14 bases left in between. CDR3 length: 13 residues.

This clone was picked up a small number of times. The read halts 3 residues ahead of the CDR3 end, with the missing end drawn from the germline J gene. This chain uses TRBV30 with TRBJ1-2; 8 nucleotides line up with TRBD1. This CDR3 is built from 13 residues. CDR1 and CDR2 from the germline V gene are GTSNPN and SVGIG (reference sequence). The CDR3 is CAWSEVRGLGYTF. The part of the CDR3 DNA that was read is TGTGCCTGGAGTGAGGTCAGGGGGCTCGGC.

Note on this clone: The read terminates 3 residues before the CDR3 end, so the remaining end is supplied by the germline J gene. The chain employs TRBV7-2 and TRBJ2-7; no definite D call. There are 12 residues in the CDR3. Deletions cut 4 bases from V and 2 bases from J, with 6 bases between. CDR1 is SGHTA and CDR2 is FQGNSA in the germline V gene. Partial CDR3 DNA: TGTGCCAGCAGCTACTCCGCCTACGAG. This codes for CASSYSAYE. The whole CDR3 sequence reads CASSYSAYEQYF.

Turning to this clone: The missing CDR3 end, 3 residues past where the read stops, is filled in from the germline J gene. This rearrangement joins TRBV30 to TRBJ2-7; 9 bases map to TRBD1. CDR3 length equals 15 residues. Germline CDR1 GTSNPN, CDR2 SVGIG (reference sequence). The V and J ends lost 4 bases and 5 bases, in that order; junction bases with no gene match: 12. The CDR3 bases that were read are TGTGCCTGGAACAGGGACAGGGTCGGTAGGGACGAG. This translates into CAWNRDRVGRDE. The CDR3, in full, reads CAWNRDRVGRDEQYF.

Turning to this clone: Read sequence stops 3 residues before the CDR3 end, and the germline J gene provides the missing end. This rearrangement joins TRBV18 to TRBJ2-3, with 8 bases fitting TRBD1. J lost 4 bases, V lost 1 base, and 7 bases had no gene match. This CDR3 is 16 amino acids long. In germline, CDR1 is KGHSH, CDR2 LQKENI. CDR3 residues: CASSPLRDRWADTQYF. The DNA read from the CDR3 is TGTGCCAGCTCACCACTCCGGGACAGGTGGGCAGATACG.

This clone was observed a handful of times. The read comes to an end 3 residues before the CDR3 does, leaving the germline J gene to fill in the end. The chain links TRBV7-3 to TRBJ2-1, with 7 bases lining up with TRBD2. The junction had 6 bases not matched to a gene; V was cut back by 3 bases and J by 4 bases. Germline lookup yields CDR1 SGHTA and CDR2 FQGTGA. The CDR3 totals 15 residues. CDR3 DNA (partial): TGTGCCAGCAGCTTTAATTTGCGGGGGTACAATGAG. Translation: CASSFNLRGYNE. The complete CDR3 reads CASSFNLRGYNEQFF.

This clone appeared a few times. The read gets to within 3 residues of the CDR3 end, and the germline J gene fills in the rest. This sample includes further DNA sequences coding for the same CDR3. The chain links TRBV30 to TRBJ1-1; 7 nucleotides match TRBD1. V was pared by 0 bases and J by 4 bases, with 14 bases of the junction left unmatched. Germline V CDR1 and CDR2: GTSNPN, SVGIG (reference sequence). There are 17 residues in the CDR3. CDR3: CAWSVEGAGGGRTEAFF. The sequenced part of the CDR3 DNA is TGTGCCTGGAGTGTAGAGGGGGCGGGGGGGGGTCGCACTGAA.

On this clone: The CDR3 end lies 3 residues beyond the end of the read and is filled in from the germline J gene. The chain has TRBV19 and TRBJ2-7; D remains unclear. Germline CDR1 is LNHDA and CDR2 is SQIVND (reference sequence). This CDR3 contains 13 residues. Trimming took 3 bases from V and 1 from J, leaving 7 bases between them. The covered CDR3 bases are TGTGCCAGTAGTATTGAGCCTTCCTACGAG. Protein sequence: CASSIEPSYE. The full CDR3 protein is CASSIEPSYEQYF.

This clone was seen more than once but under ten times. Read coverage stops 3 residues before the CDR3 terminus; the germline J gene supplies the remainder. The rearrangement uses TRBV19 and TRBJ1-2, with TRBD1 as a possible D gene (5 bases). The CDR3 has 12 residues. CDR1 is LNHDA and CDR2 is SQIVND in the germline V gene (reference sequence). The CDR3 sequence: CASKNGGIGYTF. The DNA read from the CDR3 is TGTGCCAGTAAAAATGGGGGGATCGGC.

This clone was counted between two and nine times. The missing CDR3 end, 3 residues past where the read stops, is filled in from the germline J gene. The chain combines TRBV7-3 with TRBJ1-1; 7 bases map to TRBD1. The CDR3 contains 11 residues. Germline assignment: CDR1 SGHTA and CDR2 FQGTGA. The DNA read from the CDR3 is TGTGCCAGCAGCGGGACAGACGGC. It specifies CASSGTDG. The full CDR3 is CASSGTDGAFF.

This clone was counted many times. The covered CDR3 bases are TGCGCCAGCAGCTTGGCCGGGGGGCAGGGATTTACCCTAACCTACGAG. Amino acids: CASSLAGGQGFTLTYE. In full, the CDR3 is CASSLAGGQGFTLTYEQYF. The rearrangement joins TRBV5-1 to TRBJ2-7; TRBD2 is a possible D gene (7 bases). The read halts 3 residues ahead of the CDR3 end, with the missing end drawn from the germline J gene. Trimming removed 0 bases at V and 2 bases at J, with 24 bases between. This CDR3 contains 19 residues. The V gene's germline CDR1 is SGHRS and CDR2 YFSETQ.

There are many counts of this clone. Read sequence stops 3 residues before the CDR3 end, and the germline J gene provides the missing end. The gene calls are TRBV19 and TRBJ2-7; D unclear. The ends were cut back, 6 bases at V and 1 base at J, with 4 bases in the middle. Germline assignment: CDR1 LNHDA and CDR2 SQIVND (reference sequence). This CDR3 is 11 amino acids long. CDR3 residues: CASSNSYEQYF. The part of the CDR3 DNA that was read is TGTGCCAGTAGCAATTCCTACGAG.

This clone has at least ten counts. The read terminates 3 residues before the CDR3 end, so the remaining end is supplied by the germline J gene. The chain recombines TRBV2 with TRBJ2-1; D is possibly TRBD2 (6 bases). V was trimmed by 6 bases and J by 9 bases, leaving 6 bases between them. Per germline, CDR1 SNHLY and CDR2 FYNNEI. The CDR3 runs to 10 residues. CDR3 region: CASSGGEQFF. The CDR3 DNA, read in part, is TGTGCCAGCAGCGGGGGTGAG.

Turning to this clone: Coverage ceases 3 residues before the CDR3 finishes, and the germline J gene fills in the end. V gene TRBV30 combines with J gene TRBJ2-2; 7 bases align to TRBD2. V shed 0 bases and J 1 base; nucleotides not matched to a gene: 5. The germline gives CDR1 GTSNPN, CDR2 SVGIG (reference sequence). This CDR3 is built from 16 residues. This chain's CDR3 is CAWSVLLAKNTGELFF. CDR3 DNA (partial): TGTGCCTGGAGTGTACTACTAGCGAAGAACACCGGGGAG.

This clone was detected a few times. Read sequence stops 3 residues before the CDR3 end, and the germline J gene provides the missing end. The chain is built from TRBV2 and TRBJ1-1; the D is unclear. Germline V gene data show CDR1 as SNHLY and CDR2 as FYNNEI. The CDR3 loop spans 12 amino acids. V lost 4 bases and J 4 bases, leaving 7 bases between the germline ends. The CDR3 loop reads CASSVDITEAFF. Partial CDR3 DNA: TGTGCCAGCAGTGTAGACATCACTGAA. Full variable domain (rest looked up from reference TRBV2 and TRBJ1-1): EPEVTQTPSHQVTQMGQEVILRCVPISNHLYFYWYRQILGQKVEFLVSFYNNEISEKSEIFDDQFSVERPDGSNFTLKIRSTKLEDSAMYFCASSVDITEAFFGQGTRLTVV.

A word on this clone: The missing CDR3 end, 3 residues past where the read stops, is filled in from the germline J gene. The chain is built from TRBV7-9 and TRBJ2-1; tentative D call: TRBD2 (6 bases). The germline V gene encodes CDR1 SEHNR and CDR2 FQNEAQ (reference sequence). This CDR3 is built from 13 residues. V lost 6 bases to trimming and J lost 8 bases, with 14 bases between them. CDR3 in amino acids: CASRSTLADEQFF. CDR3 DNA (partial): TGTGCCAGCAGATCGACGTTAGCGGATGAG.

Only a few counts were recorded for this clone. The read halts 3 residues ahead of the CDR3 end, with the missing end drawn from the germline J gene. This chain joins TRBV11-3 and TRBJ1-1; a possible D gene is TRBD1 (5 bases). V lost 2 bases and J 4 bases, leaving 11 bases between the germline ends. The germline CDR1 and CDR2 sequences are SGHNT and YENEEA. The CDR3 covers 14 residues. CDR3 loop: CASSLQGVGTEAFF. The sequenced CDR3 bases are TGTGCCAGCAGCTTACAGGGAGTAGGCACTGAA.

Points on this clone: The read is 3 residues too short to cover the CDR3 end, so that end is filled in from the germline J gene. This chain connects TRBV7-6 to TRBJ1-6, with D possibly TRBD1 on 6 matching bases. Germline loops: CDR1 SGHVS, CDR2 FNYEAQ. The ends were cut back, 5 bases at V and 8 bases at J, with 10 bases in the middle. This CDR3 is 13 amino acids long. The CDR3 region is CASSANRDSPLHF. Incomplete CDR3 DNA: TGTGCCAGCAGCGCCAACAGGGATTCACCC. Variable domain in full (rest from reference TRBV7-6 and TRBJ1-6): GAGVSQSPRYKVTKRGQDVALRCDPISGHVSLYWYRQALGQGPEFLTYFNYEAQQDKSGLPNDRFSAERPEGSISTLTIQRTEQRDSAMYRCASSANRDSPLHFGNGTRLTVT.

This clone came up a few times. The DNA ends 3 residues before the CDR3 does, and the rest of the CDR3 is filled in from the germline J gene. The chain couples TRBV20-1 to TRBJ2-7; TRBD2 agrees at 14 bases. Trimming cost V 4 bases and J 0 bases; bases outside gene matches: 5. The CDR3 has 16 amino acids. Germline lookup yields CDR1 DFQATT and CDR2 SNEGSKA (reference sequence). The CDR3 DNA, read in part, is TGCAGTGCTATGGGGACTAGCGGGAGTTACTCCTACGAG. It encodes CSAMGTSGSYSYE. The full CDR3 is CSAMGTSGSYSYEQYF.

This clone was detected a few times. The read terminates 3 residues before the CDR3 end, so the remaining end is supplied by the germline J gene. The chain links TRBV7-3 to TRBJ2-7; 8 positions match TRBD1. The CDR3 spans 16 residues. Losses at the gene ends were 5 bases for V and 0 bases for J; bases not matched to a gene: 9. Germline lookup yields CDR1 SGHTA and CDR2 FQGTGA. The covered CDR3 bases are TGTGCCAGCAGCATATCAGGACAGGGAATCTCCTACGAG. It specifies CASSISGQGISYE. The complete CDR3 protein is CASSISGQGISYEQYF.

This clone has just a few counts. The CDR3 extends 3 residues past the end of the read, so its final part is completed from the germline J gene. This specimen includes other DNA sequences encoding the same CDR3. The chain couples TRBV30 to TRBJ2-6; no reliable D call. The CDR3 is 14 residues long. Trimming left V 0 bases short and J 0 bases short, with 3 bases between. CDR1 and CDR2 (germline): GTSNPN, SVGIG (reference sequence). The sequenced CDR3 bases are TGTGCCTGGAGTGTCTACTCTGGGGCCAACGTC. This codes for CAWSVYSGANV. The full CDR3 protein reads CAWSVYSGANVLTF.